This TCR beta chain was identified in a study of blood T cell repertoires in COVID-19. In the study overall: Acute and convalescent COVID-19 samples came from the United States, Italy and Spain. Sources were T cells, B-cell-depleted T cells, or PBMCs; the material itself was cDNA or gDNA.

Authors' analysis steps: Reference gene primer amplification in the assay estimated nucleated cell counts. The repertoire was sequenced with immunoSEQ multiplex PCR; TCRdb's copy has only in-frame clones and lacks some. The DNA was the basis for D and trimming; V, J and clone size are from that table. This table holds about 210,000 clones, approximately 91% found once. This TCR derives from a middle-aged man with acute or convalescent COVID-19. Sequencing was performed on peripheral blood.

CDR3 in DNA: TGTGCCAGCAGGACTGATACCGCGGAGCAGTACTTC. Translating gives CASRTDTAEQYF. The genes are TRBV7-2 and TRBJ2-7, with no clear D. CDR1 and CDR2 from the germline V gene are SGHTA and FQGNSA. The CDR3 is made up of 12 amino acids. V lost 6 bases and J lost 7, with 13 bases in between.